The TCR beta chain described here comes from a study of Tregs in tolerant kidney transplant recipients. TCRdb keeps only in-frame clones here, not all; method: immunoSEQ multiplex PCR. The sample carries some 110,000 clones, roughly 92% recorded once. Germline V gives CDR1 SGHRS, CDR2 YFSETQ. Trimming at V came to 3 bases and at J to 2 bases, leaving 5 bases not matched to a gene. The CDR3 length is 15 residues. This clone was picked up one time. This receptor was identified in a human donor in good health. Sequencing input: CD4+ T cells from blood. The V call is TRBV5-1, the J call TRBJ2-3; the match to TRBD1 covers 8 bases. The CDR3 region is CASSSTGETTDTQYF. The DNA of the CDR3 is TGCGCCAGCAGCTCGACAGGGGAAACCACAGATACGCAGTATTTT.